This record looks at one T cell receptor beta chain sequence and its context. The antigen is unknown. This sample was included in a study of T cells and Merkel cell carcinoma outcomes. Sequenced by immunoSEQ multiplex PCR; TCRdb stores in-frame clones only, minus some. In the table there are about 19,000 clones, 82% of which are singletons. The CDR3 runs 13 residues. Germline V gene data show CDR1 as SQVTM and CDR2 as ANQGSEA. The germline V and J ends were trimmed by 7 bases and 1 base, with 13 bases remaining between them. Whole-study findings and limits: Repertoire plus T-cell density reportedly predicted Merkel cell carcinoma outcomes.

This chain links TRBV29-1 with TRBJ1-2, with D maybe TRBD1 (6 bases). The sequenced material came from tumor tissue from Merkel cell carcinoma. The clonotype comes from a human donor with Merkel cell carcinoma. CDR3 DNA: TGCAGCGGGGGACACGCAGATAACTATGGCTACACCTTC. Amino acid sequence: CSGGHADNYGYTF.